This T cell receptor (beta chain) was documented in a study of blood T cell repertoires in COVID-19. The ends were cut back, 2 bases at V and 1 base at J, with 7 bases in the middle. CDR1 is LNHNV, CDR2 YYDKDF, per germline (reference sequence). The CDR3 is 14 residues long. Study processing details: Reference gene primer amplification gave nucleated cell count estimates. The repertoire was sequenced with immunoSEQ multiplex PCR; TCRdb's copy has only in-frame clones and lacks some. The D gene and trimming were derived from the DNA, and the V and J assignments and clone size from that table. The sample shows 400,000 to 450,000 clones, 75% to 90% of them seen only once.

Specimen: PBMCs or T cells enriched from blood (not recorded which). V is TRBV15 and J is TRBJ2-3; unclear D gene. This sequence originates from a man aged 25 to 40 who had recovered from COVID-19. The CDR3 is CATSRTPGTDTQYF. In DNA, the CDR3 is TGTGCCACCAGCAGAACCCCGGGCACAGATACGCAGTATTTT.